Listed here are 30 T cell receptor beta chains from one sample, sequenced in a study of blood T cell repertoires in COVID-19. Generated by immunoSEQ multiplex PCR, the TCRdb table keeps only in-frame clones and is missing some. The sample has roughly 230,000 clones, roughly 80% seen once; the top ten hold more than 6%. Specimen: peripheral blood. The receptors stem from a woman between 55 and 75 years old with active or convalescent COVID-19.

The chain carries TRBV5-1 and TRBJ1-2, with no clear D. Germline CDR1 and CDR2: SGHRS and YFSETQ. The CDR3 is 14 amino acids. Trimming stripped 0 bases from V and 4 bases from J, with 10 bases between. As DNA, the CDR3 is TGCGCCAGCAGCTTGGATGAGGGAGCCTATGGCTACACCTTC. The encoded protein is CASSLDEGAYGYTF.

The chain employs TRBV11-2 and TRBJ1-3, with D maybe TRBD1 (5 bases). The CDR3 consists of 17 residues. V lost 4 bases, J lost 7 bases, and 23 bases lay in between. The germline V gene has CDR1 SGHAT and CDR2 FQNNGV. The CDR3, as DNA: TGTGCCAGCAGCTCACTGCGGGGTGGGGCAGTCGCGAACACCATATATTTT. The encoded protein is CASSSLRGGAVANTIYF.

CDR3 sequence reads: CASMAALSAYEQYF. CDR3 DNA: TGTGCCAGCATGGCGGCCCTCTCAGCCTACGAGCAGTACTTC. The chain joins TRBV28 to TRBJ2-7; D not resolved. Per the germline V gene, CDR1 is MDHEN and CDR2 is SYDVKM. The CDR3 covers 14 residues. The V end lost 7 bases, the J end lost 2 bases, and 15 bases lay between the germline ends.

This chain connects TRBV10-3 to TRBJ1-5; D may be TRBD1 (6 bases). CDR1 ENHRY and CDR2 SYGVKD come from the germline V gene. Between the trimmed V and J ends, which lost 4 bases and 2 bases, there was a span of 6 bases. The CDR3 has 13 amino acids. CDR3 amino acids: CAISGTGNQPQHF. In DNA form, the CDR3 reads TGTGCCATCAGTGGGACAGGCAATCAGCCCCAGCATTTT.

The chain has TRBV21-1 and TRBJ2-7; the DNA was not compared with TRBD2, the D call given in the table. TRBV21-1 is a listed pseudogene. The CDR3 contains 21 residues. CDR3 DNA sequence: TGTGCCAGCAGCTCCCGACTAGCGGGGGGTCCGTCGGTTCGTAGCTCCTACGAGCAGTACGTC. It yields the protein CASSSRLAGGPSVRSSYEQYV.

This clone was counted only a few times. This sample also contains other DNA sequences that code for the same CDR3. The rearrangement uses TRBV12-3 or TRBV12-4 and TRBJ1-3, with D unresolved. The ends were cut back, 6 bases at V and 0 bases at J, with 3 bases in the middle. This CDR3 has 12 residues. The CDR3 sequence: CASSLSGNTIYF. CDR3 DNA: TGTGCCAGCAGCCTCTCTGGAAACACCATATATTTT.

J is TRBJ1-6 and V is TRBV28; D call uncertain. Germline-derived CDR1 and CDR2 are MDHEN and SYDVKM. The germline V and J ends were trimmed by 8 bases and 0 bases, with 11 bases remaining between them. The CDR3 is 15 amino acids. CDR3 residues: CASLAAISYNSPLHF. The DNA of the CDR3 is TGTGCCAGCCTCGCAGCGATCTCCTATAATTCACCCCTCCACTTT. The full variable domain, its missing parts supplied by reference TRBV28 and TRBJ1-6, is DVKVTQSSRYLVKRTGEKVFLECVQDMDHENMFWYRQDPGLGLRLIYFSYDVKMKEKGDIPEGYSVSREKKERFSLILESASTNQTSMYLCASLAAISYNSPLHFGNGTRLTVT.

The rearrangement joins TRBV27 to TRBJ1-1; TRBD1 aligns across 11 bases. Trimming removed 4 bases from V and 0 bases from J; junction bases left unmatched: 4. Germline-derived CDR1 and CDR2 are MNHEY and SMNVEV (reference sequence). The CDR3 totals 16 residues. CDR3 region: CASSSWGQGVNTEAFF. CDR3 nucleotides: TGTGCCAGCAGTTCCTGGGGACAGGGGGTGAACACTGAAGCTTTCTTT.

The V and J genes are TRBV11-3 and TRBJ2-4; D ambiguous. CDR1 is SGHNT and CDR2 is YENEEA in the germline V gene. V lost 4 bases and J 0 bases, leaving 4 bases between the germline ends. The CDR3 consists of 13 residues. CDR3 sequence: CASSSLAKNIQYF. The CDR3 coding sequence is TGTGCCAGCAGCTCCCTAGCCAAAAACATTCAGTACTTC. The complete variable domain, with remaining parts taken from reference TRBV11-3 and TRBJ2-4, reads EAGVVQSPRYKIIEKKQPVAFWCNPISGHNTLYWYLQNLGQGPELLIRYENEEAVDDSQLPKDRFSAERLKGVDSTLKIQPAELGDSAVYLCASSSLAKNIQYFGAGTRLSVL.

The CDR3 spells CASSILAGVETQYF. DNA for the CDR3: TGTGCCAGTAGTATTCTAGCGGGGGTAGAGACCCAGTACTTC. This chain joins TRBV19 and TRBJ2-5; 10 positions agree with TRBD2. The V and J ends lost 3 bases and 4 bases, in that order; junction bases with no gene match: 2. The CDR3 sequence is 14 residues long. Germline CDR1 and CDR2: LNHDA and SQIVND (reference sequence).

The DNA of the CDR3 is TGTGCCAGCAGTTACTCAAGACAAGCGGGAGAGCACGAGCAGTACTTC. Translation gives CASSYSRQAGEHEQYF. The chain combines TRBV6-5 with TRBJ2-7; 8 positions agree with TRBD2. V lost 0 bases, J lost 5 bases, and 9 bases stayed unmatched. There are 16 residues in the CDR3. Germline V gene data show CDR1 as MNHEY and CDR2 as SVGAGI.

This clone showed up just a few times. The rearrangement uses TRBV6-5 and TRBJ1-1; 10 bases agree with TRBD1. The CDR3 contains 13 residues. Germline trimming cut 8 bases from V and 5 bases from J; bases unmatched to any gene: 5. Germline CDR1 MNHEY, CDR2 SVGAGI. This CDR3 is CASPRDRGTEAFF. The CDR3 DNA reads TGTGCCAGCCCCCGGGACAGGGGTACTGAAGCTTTCTTT.

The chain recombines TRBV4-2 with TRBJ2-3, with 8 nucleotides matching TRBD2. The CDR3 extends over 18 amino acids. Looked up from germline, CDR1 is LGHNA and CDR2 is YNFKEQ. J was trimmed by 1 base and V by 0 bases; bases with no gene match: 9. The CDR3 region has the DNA TGTGCCAGCAGCCAAGAAACGGGTGCGGGAGGAGGCACAGATACGCAGTATTTT. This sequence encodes CASSQETGAGGGTDTQYF.

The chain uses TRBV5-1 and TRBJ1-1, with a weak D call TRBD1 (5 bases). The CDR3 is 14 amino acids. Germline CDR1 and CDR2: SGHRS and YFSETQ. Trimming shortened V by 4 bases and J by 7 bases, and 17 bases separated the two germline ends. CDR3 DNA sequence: TGCGCCAGCAGCCTAGGAGGAGGGGTGAATGAAGCTTTCTTT. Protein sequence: CASSLGGGVNEAFF.

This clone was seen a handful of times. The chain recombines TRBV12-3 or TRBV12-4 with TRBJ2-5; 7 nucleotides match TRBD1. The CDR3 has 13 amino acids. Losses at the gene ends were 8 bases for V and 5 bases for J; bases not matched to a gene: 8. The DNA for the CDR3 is TGTGCCAGCGGAACAGTGACAGGGGAGACCCAGTACTTC. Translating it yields CASGTVTGETQYF.

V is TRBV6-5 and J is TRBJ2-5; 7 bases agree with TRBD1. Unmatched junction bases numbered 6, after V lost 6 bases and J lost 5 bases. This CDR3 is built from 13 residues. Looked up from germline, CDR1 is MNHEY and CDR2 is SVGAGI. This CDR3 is CASSVDRDETQYF. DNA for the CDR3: TGTGCCAGCAGCGTAGACAGGGATGAGACCCAGTACTTC.

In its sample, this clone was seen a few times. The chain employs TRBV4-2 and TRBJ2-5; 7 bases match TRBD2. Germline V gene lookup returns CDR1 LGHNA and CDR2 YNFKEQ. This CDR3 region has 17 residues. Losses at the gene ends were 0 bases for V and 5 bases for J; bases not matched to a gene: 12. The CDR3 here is CASSQDLSGEEGETQYF. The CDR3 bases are TGTGCCAGCAGCCAAGATTTGAGCGGGGAAGAGGGGGAGACCCAGTACTTC.

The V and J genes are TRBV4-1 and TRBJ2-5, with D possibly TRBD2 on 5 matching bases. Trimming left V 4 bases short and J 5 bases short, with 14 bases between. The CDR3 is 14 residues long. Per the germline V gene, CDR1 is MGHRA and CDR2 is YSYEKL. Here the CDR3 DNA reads TGCGCCAGCAGCCTCACGTCGGGGAAGGAGACCCAGTACTTC. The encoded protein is CASSLTSGKETQYF.

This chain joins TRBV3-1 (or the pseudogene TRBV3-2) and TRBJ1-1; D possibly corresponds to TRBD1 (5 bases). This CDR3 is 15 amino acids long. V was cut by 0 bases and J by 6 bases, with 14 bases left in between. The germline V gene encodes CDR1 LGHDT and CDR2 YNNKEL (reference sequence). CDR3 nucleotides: TGTGCCAGCAGCCAAGATCCGACAGCCAGCCCTGAAGCTTTCTTT. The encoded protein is CASSQDPTASPEAFF.

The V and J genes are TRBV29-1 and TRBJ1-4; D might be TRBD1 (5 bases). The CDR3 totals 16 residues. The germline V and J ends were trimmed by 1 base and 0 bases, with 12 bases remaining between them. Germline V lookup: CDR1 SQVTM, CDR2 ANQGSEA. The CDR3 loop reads CSVEVQGGATNEKLFF. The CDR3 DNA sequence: TGCAGCGTTGAAGTCCAGGGAGGGGCAACTAATGAAAAACTGTTTTTT. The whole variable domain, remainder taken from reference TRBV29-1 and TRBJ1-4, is SAVISQKPSRDICQRGTSLTIQCQVDSQVTMMFWYRQQPGQSLTLIATANQGSEATYESGFVIDKFPISRPNLTFSTLTVSNMSPEDSSIYLCSVEVQGGATNEKLFFGSGTQLSVL.

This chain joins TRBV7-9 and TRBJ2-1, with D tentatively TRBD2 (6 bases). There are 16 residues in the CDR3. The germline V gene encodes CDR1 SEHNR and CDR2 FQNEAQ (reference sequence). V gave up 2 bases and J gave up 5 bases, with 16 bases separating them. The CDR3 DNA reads TGTGCCAGCAGCTTAACATCCGCGGGATTTAACAATGAGCAGTTCTTC. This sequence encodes CASSLTSAGFNNEQFF. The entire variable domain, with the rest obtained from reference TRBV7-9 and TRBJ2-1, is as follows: DTGVSQNPRHKITKRGQNVTFRCDPISEHNRLYWYRQTLGQGPEFLTYFQNEAQLEKSRLLSDRFSAERPKGSFSTLEIQRTEQGDSAMYLCASSLTSAGFNNEQFFGPGTRLTVL.

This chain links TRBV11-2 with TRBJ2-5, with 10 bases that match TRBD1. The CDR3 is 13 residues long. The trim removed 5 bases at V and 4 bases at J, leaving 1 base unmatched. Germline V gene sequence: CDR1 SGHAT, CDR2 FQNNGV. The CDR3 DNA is TGTGCCAGCAGCCGGGACAGGGGAGAGACCCAGTACTTC. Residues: CASSRDRGETQYF. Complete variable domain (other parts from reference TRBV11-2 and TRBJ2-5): EAGVAQSPRYKIIEKRQSVAFWCNPISGHATLYWYQQILGQGPKLLIQFQNNGVVDDSQLPKDRFSAERLKGVDSTLKIQPAKLEDSAVYLCASSRDRGETQYFGPGTRLLVL.

Here the CDR3 reads CASSLDQTGPSTDTQYF. CDR3 DNA sequence: TGTGCCAGCAGCTTAGACCAGACAGGGCCGAGCACAGATACGCAGTATTTT. The chain carries TRBV7-9 and TRBJ2-3; 7 bases map to TRBD1. The germline V gene has CDR1 SEHNR and CDR2 FQNEAQ (reference sequence). CDR3 length equals 17 residues. J lost 0 bases, V lost 1 base, and 7 bases had no gene match.

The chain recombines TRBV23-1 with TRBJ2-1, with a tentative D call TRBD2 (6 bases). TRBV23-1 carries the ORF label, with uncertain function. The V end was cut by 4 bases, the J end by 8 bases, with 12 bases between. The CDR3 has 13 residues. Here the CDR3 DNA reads TGCGCCAGCAGTCCCTTGACGGGAGATGAGCAGTTCTTC. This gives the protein CASSPLTGDEQFF.

The CDR3 nucleotides read TGCGCCAGCAACGAATTCCGGACAGGGGAATTCTTTCCCTATGGCTACACCTTC. It codes for CASNEFRTGEFFPYGYTF. The chain uses TRBV10-2 and TRBJ1-2; 9 bases are a match to TRBD1. V lost 7 bases and J lost 4; bases outside the gene matches: 19. The CDR3 has 18 amino acids. Per the germline V gene, CDR1 is WSHSY and CDR2 is SAAADI.

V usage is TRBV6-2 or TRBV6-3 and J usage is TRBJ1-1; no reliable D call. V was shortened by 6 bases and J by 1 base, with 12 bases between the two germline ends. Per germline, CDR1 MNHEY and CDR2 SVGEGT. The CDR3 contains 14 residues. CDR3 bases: TGTGCCAGCAGCCCAATCGAGTGGAACACTGAAGCTTTCTTT. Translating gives CASSPIEWNTEAFF.

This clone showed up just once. The DNA for the CDR3 is TGTGCCAGCAGCCCCAAACGGGACATCGGAGACATTCAGTACTTC. It codes for CASSPKRDIGDIQYF. This rearrangement joins TRBV11-2 to TRBJ2-4; D may be TRBD1 (6 bases). Germline CDR1 and CDR2: SGHAT and FQNNGV. Trimming left V 5 bases short and J 8 bases short, with 19 bases between. CDR3 length equals 15 residues.

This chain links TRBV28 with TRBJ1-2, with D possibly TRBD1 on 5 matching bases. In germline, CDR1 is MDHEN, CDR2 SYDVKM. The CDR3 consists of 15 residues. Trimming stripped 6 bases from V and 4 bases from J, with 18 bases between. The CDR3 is CASSSGGWGGYGYTF. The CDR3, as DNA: TGTGCCAGCAGCTCCGGTGGTTGGGGCGGCTATGGCTACACCTTC.

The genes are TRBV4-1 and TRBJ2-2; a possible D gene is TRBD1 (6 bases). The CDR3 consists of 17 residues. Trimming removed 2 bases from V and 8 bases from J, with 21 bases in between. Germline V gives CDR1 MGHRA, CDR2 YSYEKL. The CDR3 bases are TGCGCCAGCAGCCAACCGGGACAAGGGGGTCCGTTGGGGGAGCTGTTTTTT. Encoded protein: CASSQPGQGGPLGELFF.

The CDR3 bases are TGTGCCAGCAGTTGGACGGGGGGGCTCGGGGATACGCAGTATTTT. Protein product: CASSWTGGLGDTQYF. J is TRBJ2-3 and V is TRBV27, with 8 positions matching TRBD2. The germline V gene encodes CDR1 MNHEY and CDR2 SMNVEV (reference sequence). This CDR3 region has 15 residues. The V gene end was trimmed by 4 bases and the J gene end by 6 bases; junction bases not matched to a gene: 9.